The rows below give T cell receptor beta chains drawn from one sample of a study of blood T cell repertoires in COVID-19. Measured with immunoSEQ multiplex PCR; TCRdb has only the in-frame clones, and not every one. The repertoire holds some 200,000 clones, with 87% as singletons. The sample consisted of peripheral blood. The receptors here all came from a man between 60 and 75 years old with active or convalescent COVID-19. Each CDR3 is given with its conserved first and last residue. The D gene is left open where the match is weak. Rows give clone size only sometimes, using once, few, many, or a class for an expanded clone.

CDR3: CSAKRGGEQYF; DNA: TGCAGTGCTAAGCGGGGCGGCGAGCAGTACTTC; size: once; V: TRBV20-1; J: TRBJ2-7; D: TRBD2
CDR3: CASGLGRDNEQFF; DNA: TGTGCTAGTGGTTTGGGCAGGGATAATGAGCAGTTCTTC; size: .; V: TRBV12-5; J: TRBJ2-1; D: .
CDR3: CASSKLDRGHYNEQFF; DNA: TGTGCCAGCAGCAAACTGGACAGGGGGCACTACAATGAGCAGTTCTTC; size: .; V: TRBV21-1; J: TRBJ2-1; D: .
CDR3: CASSLQTGSNYGYTF; DNA: TGTGCCAGCAGCTTACAGACAGGGTCGAACTATGGCTACACCTTC; size: .; V: TRBV11-2; J: TRBJ1-2; D: TRBD1
CDR3: CASRQGRVDTEAFF; DNA: TGTGCCAGTAGACAGGGTAGGGTGGACACTGAAGCTTTCTTT; size: .; V: TRBV19; J: TRBJ1-1; D: .
CDR3: CASSPKTENGYTF; DNA: TGTGCCAGCTCACCAAAGACTGAAAATGGCTACACCTTC; size: once; V: TRBV18; J: TRBJ1-2; D: .
CDR3: CAWNPGAGENGYTF; DNA: TGTGCCTGGAACCCCGGGGCAGGGGAAAATGGCTACACCTTC; size: once; V: TRBV30; J: TRBJ1-2; D: .
CDR3: CASSPYTTQNSPLHF; DNA: TGTGCCAGCTCACCGTACACCACCCAGAATTCACCCCTCCACTTT; size: .; V: TRBV18; J: TRBJ1-6; D: .
CDR3: CAISPVQGAGYGYTF; DNA: TGTGCCATCAGTCCGGTACAGGGGGCTGGGTATGGCTACACCTTC; size: once; V: TRBV10-3; J: TRBJ1-2; D: TRBD1
CDR3: CASSVAGQGATDTQYF; DNA: TGTGCCAGCAGTGTGGCAGGACAGGGGGCGACAGATACGCAGTATTTT; size: .; V: TRBV6-1; J: TRBJ2-3; D: TRBD1
CDR3: CASSARTGTDTQYF; DNA: TGTGCCAGCAGTGCCAGGACAGGGACAGATACGCAGTATTTT; size: .; V: TRBV25-1; J: TRBJ2-3; D: TRBD1
CDR3: CASSRGQGMAAFF; DNA: TGTGCCAGTAGTAGGGGACAGGGAATGGCAGCTTTCTTT; size: .; V: TRBV19; J: TRBJ1-1; D: TRBD1
CDR3: CATSYRDIGELFF; DNA: TGTGCCACCAGTTACCGGGACATCGGGGAGCTGTTTTTT; size: .; V: TRBV24-1; J: TRBJ2-2; D: .
CDR3: CASSLSATNEKLFF; DNA: TGTGCCAGCAGCTTGTCAGCAACTAATGAAAAACTGTTTTTT; size: .; V: TRBV7-2; J: TRBJ1-4; D: .
CDR3: CATSDSRTGNQPQHF; DNA: TGTGCCACCAGTGATTCTAGGACAGGCAATCAGCCCCAGCATTTT; size: .; V: TRBV24-1; J: TRBJ1-5; D: .
CDR3: CASSSAGGRPDTQYF; DNA: TGTGCCAGCAGCTCAGCGGGGGGGAGGCCAGATACGCAGTATTTT; size: .; V: TRBV3-1/TRBV3-2; J: TRBJ2-3; D: TRBD2
CDR3: CASSRDYNTEAFF; DNA: TGTGCCAGCAGCCGCGATTACAACACTGAAGCTTTCTTT; size: .; V: TRBV11-2; J: TRBJ1-1; D: .
CDR3: CASSTTGTPDSPLHF; DNA: TGTGCCAGCAGCACCACAGGGACGCCTGATTCACCCCTCCACTTT; size: .; V: TRBV6-5; J: TRBJ1-6; D: .
CDR3: CASSEDGQVYGYTF; DNA: TGTGCCAGCAGTGAAGATGGACAGGTCTATGGCTACACCTTC; size: few; V: TRBV2; J: TRBJ1-2; D: TRBD1
CDR3: CASSVVADRLGEQYF; DNA: TGTGCCAGCAGCGTAGTGGCGGACAGGTTGGGTGAGCAGTACTTC; size: .; V: TRBV9; J: TRBJ2-7; D: TRBD1
CDR3: CASSTPRTSGEETQYF; DNA: TGTGCCAGTAGTACCCCTCGGACTAGCGGGGAAGAGACCCAGTACTTC; size: .; V: TRBV19; J: TRBJ2-5; D: TRBD2
CDR3: CASSLEGLYEQYF; DNA: TGCGCCAGCAGCTTGGAGGGGTTATACGAGCAGTACTTC; size: few; V: TRBV5-1; J: TRBJ2-7; D: .
CDR3: CASSPGGQGLYEQYF; DNA: TGTGCCAGCTCACCAGGGGGACAGGGCCTCTACGAGCAGTACTTC; size: .; V: TRBV18; J: TRBJ2-7; D: TRBD1
CDR3: CASSQYAGGPADTQYF; DNA: TGTGCCAGCAGCCAATATGCGGGGGGGCCAGCTGATACGCAGTATTTT; size: .; V: TRBV4-2; J: TRBJ2-3; D: TRBD2
CDR3: CASRDRVNSPLHF; DNA: TGTGCCAGTAGGGACAGGGTGAATTCACCCCTCCACTTT; size: .; V: TRBV19; J: TRBJ1-6; D: TRBD1
CDR3: CATSDRLLTDTQYF; DNA: TGTGCCACCAGTGATCGCCTGCTAACAGATACGCAGTATTTT; size: .; V: TRBV24-1; J: TRBJ2-3; D: .
CDR3: CASSLGGGGSNQPQHF; DNA: TGTGCCAGCAGCTTAGGCGGCGGTGGGTCCAATCAGCCCCAGCATTTT; size: .; V: TRBV7-8; J: TRBJ1-5; D: .
CDR3: CASEDSQETQYF; DNA: TGTGCCAGCGAAGACAGCCAAGAGACCCAGTACTTC; size: .; V: TRBV6-5; J: TRBJ2-5; D: .
CDR3: CASSDGQPYEQYF; DNA: TGTGCCAGCAGTGATGGGCAACCCTACGAGCAGTACTTC; size: .; V: TRBV2; J: TRBJ2-7; D: .
CDR3: CASSSSRWTHGTYEQYF; DNA: TGTGCCAGCAGCTCCTCCCGCTGGACCCACGGGACCTACGAGCAGTACTTC; size: .; V: TRBV7-7; J: TRBJ2-7; D: .
CDR3: CATSRERQGVAFF; DNA: TGTGCCACCAGCAGGGAACGACAGGGCGTAGCTTTCTTT; size: many; V: TRBV15; J: TRBJ1-1; D: TRBD1